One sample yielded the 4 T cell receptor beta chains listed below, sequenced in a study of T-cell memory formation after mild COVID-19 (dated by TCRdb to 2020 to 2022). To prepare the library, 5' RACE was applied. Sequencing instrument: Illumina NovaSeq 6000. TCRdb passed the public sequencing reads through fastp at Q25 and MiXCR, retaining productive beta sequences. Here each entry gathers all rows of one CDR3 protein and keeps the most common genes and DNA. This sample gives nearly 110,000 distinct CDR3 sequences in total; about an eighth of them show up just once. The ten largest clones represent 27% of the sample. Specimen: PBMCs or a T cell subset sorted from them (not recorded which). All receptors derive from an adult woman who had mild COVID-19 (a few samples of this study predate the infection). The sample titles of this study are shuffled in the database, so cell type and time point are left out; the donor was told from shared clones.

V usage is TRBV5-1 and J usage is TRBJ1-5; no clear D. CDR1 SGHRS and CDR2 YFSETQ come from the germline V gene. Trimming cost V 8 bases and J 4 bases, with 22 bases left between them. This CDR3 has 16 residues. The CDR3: CARRTPHRFSNQPQHF. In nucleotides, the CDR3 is TGCGCCAGAAGAACCCCCCATAGATTTTCGAATCAGCCCCAGCATTTT.

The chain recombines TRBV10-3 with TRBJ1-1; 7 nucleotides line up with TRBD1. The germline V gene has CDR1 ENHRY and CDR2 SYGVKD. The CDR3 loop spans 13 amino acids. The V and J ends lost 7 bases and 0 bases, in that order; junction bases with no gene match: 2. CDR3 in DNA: TGTGCCATCACCGGGACAGTGAACACTGAAGCTTTCTTT. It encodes CAITGTVNTEAFF.

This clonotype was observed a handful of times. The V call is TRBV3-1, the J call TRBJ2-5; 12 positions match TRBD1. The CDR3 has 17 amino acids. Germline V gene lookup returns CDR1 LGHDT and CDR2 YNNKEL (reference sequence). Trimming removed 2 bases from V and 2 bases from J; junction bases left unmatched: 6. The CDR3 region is CASSQQGTGGWQETQYF. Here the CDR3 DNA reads TGTGCCAGCAGCCAACAGGGGACAGGGGGCTGGCAAGAGACCCAGTACTTC.

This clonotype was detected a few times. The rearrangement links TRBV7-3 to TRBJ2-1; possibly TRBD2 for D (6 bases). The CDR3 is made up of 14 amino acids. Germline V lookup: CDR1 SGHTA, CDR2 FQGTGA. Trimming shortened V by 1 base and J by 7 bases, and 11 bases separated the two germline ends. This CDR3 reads CASSLMGLANEQFF. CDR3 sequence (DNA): TGTGCCAGCAGCTTAATGGGTCTAGCGAATGAGCAGTTCTTC.